This T cell receptor (beta chain) originates from a study of cytotoxic CD8 clonotypes in ibrutinib-treated CLL. Study details: Partial response was seen in approximately 24 patients and complete response in 2; after median 68 months, approximately 14 stayed remitted, some twelve progressed.

The protocol was immunoSEQ multiplex PCR, while the TCRdb copy is restricted to in-frame clones and leaves out a portion. Of more than 200,000 clones in the sample, 70% were seen once. Study conclusions and caveats: Patients showed higher baseline clonality than age-matched healthy donors, and it tracked circulating CD8+ T-cell counts. Public clonotypes, rarely seen, contracted or held steady on treatment.

A word on this clone: What it binds is not known.

CDR3 length equals 13 residues. Germline V gene data show CDR1 as GTSNPN and CDR2 as SVGIG (reference sequence). V shed 4 bases, J shed 7 bases, and the junction held 7 bases outside the gene matches. This TCR was recovered from a human donor with chronic lymphocytic leukemia. The J gene is TRBJ2-3, the V gene TRBV30; 8 bases agree with TRBD1. This specimen was PBMCs, taken after 24 months of ibrutinib treatment. CDR3 in amino acids: CAWTTGAVNTQYF. DNA for the CDR3: TGTGCCTGGACGACAGGGGCCGTGAATACGCAGTATTTT.